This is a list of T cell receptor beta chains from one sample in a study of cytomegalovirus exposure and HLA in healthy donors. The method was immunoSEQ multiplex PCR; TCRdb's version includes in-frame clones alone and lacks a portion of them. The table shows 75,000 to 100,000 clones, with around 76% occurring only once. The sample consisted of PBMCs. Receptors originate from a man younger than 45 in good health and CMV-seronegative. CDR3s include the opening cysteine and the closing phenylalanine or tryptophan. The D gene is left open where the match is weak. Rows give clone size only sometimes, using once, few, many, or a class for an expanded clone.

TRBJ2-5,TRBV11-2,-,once,CASSLGPGGETQYF,TGTGCCAGCAGCTTAGGTCCAGGCGGGGAGACCCAGTACTTC
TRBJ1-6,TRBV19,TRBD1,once,CASSFRTGSAESLHF,TGTGCCAGTAGTTTCCGGACAGGGAGCGCCGAGTCCCTCCACTTT
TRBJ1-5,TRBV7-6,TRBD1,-,CASSLGTGSDSNQPQHF,TGTGCCAGCAGCTTGGGGACAGGGTCCGATAGCAATCAGCCCCAGCATTTT
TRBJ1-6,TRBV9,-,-,CASSVAVNSPLHF,TGTGCCAGCAGCGTAGCTGTGAATTCACCCCTCCACTTT
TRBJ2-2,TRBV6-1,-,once,CASSEYGQNTGELFF,TGTGCCAGCAGTGAATACGGACAGAACACCGGGGAGCTGTTTTTT
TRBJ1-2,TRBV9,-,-,CASSLRQVNYGYTF,TGTGCCAGCAGCTTAAGACAGGTTAACTATGGCTACACCTTC
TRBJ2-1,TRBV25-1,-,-,CASSGWLSYNEQFF,TGTGCCAGCAGTGGATGGCTCTCCTACAATGAGCAGTTCTTC
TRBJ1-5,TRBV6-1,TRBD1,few,CASHRDRGLNQPQHF,TGTGCCAGCCACCGGGACAGGGGCCTCAATCAGCCCCAGCATTTT
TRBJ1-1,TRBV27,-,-,CASSLRLFGSPSRAFF,TGTGCCAGCAGTTTACGGCTTTTTGGGAGCCCCTCTCGAGCTTTCTTT
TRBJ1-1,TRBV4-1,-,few,CASSHQGMEAFF,TGCGCCAGCAGCCATCAGGGGATGGAAGCTTTCTTT
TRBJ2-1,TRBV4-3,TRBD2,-,CASSRGGSARFPYNEQFF,TGCGCCAGCTCCCGGGGAGGGTCGGCCCGTTTTCCCTACAATGAGCAGTTCTTC
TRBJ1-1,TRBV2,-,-,CAREYRAVAEAFF,TGTGCCCGGGAATACCGGGCGGTCGCTGAAGCTTTCTTT
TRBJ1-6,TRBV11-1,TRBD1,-,CASSRTGNNSPLHF,TGTGCCAGCAGCCGGACAGGGAATAATTCACCCCTCCACTTT
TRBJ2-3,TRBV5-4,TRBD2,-,CASSSRLAGDTDTQYF,TGTGCCAGCAGCTCTAGACTAGCGGGCGACACAGATACGCAGTATTTT
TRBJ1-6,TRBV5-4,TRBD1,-,CASSPDRGNSPLHF,TGTGCCAGCAGCCCGGACAGGGGTAATTCACCCCTCCACTTT
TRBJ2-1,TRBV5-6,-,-,CASRIIASSEQFF,TGTGCCAGCAGGATTATCGCTAGCTCTGAGCAGTTCTTC
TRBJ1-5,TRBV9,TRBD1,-,CASSVGDSNQPQHF,TGTGCCAGCAGCGTAGGGGACAGTAATCAGCCCCAGCATTTT
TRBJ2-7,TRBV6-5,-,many,CASSYVRGSLDEQYF,TGTGCCAGCAGTTACGTTCGCGGGTCTTTGGACGAGCAGTACTTC
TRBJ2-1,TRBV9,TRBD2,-,CASARAGLVDEQFF,TGTGCCAGCGCCCGAGCGGGGCTGGTGGATGAGCAGTTCTTC
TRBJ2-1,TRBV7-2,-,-,CASSLSVSNEQFF,TGTGCCAGCAGCTTATCGGTTTCCAATGAGCAGTTCTTC
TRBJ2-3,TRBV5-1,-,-,CASSLMNQGSDTQYF,TGCGCCAGCAGCTTGATGAATCAGGGGTCAGATACGCAGTATTTT
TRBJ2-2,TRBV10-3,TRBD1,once,CAISDRLTGLNTGELFF,TGTGCCATCAGCGATCGGTTGACAGGGCTTAACACCGGGGAGCTGTTTTTT
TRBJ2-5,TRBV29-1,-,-,CSVLGRSQETQYF,TGCAGCGTTTTGGGCAGGTCACAAGAGACCCAGTACTTC
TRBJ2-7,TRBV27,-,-,CASSLTSLTYEQYF,TGTGCCAGCAGTTTAACTAGCCTTACCTACGAGCAGTACTTC
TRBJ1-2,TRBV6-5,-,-,CASSYSVGGIGYTF,TGTGCCAGCAGTTACTCCGTTGGGGGGATTGGCTACACCTTC
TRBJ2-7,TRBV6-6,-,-,CASSYSLQGYYEQYF,TGTGCCAGCAGTTACTCCCTACAGGGTTACTACGAGCAGTACTTC
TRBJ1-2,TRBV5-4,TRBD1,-,CASIGRGLLGYGYTF,TGTGCCAGCATCGGCAGGGGGCTCTTGGGCTATGGCTACACCTTC
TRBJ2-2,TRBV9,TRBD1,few,CASSEGQGAGELFF,TGTGCCAGCAGCGAGGGGCAGGGGGCCGGGGAGCTGTTTTTT
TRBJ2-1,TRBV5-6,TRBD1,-,CASSFTGTGPNEQFF,TGTGCCAGCAGCTTTACCGGGACAGGCCCCAATGAGCAGTTCTTC
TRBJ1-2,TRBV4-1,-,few,CASSQETGNYGYTF,TGCGCCAGCAGCCAAGAGACAGGAAACTATGGCTACACCTTC
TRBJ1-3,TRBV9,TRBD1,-,CASSGQGAGNTIYF,TGTGCCAGCAGCGGACAGGGGGCAGGAAACACCATATATTTT
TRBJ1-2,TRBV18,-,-,CASSDIFYGGYTF,TGTGCCAGCTCAGACATATTCTACGGTGGCTACACCTTC
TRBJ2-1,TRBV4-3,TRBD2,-,CASSQDRASGTYNEQFF,TGCGCCAGCAGCCAAGATCGGGCTAGCGGGACCTACAATGAGCAGTTCTTC
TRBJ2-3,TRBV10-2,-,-,CASTEVLGTDTQYF,TGCGCCAGCACAGAGGTATTGGGCACAGATACGCAGTATTTT
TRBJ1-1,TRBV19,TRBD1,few,CASSRTGTNTEAFF,TGTGCCAGTAGTAGGACAGGGACGAACACTGAAGCTTTCTTT
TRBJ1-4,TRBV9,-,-,CASSVAVNEKLFF,TGTGCCAGCAGCGTAGCGGTTAATGAAAAACTGTTTTTT
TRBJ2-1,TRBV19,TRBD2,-,CASSMRSSGAYNEQFF,TGTGCCAGTAGTATGAGGTCTAGCGGGGCCTACAATGAGCAGTTCTTC
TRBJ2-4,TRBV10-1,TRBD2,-,CASSEGGRGNIQYF,TGCGCCAGCAGTGAAGGAGGGAGGGGAAACATTCAGTACTTC
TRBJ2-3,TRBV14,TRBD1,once,CASSQFLGDRASTDTQYF,TGTGCCAGCAGCCAATTTCTGGGGGACAGAGCTAGCACAGATACGCAGTATTTT
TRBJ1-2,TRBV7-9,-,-,CSSSHPSGYGYTF,TGTTCCAGCAGCCACCCCTCCGGCTATGGCTACACCTTC
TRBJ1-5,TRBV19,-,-,CASSTLRQINQPQHF,TGTGCCAGTAGTACCCTTCGACAGATTAATCAGCCCCAGCATTTT
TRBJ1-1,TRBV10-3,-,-,CAIPRGNTEAFF,TGTGCCATTCCCAGGGGGAACACTGAAGCTTTCTTT
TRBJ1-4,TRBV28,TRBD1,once,CASSPYRQGPYEKLFF,TGTGCCAGCAGTCCCTACAGACAGGGCCCGTATGAAAAACTGTTTTTT
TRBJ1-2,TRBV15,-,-,CATSPRTNNNYGYTF,TGTGCCACCAGCCCTCGGACAAATAATAACTATGGCTACACCTTC
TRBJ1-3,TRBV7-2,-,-,CASSLSQATSGNTIYF,TGTGCCAGCAGCTTATCCCAGGCGACCTCTGGAAACACCATATATTTT
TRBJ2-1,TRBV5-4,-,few,CASSLMMNTYNEQFF,TGTGCCAGCAGTTTGATGATGAACACCTACAATGAGCAGTTCTTC
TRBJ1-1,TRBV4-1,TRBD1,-,CASSQGGTAMNTEAFF,TGCGCCAGCAGCCAAGGTGGGACAGCCATGAACACTGAAGCTTTCTTT
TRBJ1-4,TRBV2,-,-,CASSGGATTNEKLFF,TGTGCCAGCAGTGGGGGAGCAACAACTAATGAAAAACTGTTTTTT
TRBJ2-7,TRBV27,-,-,CASSFRVPSSYEQYF,TGTGCCAGCAGTTTCCGGGTCCCGAGCTCCTACGAGCAGTACTTC
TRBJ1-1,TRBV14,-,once,CASSQAGARTEAFF,TGTGCCAGCAGCCAAGCAGGGGCGCGCACTGAAGCTTTCTTT
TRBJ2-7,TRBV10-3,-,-,CAISGETYYEQYF,TGTGCCATCAGCGGGGAGACTTACTACGAGCAGTACTTC
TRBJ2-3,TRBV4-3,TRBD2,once,CASSQDGGGRGDTQYF,TGCGCCAGCAGCCAAGATGGGGGGGGTAGAGGGGATACGCAGTATTTT
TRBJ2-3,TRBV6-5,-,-,CASSEMQGWDTQYF,TGTGCCAGCAGTGAGATGCAGGGTTGGGATACGCAGTATTTT
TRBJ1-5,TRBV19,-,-,CASSTLSGTYDQPQHF,TGTGCCAGTAGTACCCTTTCCGGGACTTACGATCAGCCCCAGCATTTT
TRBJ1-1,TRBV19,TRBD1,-,CASKGQGPTEAFF,TGTGCCAGTAAGGGACAGGGGCCCACTGAAGCTTTCTTT
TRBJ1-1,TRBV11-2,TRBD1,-,CASSFGDRGVDTEAFF,TGTGCCAGCAGCTTTGGGGACAGGGGTGTGGACACTGAAGCTTTCTTT
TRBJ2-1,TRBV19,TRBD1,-,CASSILSGQGYNEQFF,TGTGCCAGTAGTATATTATCGGGACAGGGGTACAATGAGCAGTTCTTC
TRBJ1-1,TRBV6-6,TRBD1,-,CASSPGRPGGTEAFF,TGTGCCAGCAGTCCCGGAAGACCAGGGGGCACTGAAGCTTTCTTT